The subject of this entry is one T cell receptor beta chain. Its antigen remains unidentified. Between the trimmed V and J ends, which lost 0 bases and 10 bases, there was a span of 23 bases. The length of the CDR3 is 16 residues. CDR1 SGHKS and CDR2 YYEKEE come from the germline V gene (reference sequence). The data stem from a study of cytomegalovirus exposure and HLA in healthy donors. Findings and limits, study-wide: Immune exposure was documented only through CMV serostatus.

A multiplex PCR was run with 60 Vbeta primers and 13 Jbeta primers. Using immunoSEQ multiplex PCR, the repertoire was profiled, and TCRdb retains in-frame clones only, with some absent. The sample records fewer than 200,000 clones, approximately 78% being singletons. The chain couples TRBV5-5 to TRBJ2-7; possible D gene TRBD2, 5 bases. The receptor comes from a woman younger than 30 in good health and CMV-seronegative. Sequencing was performed on PBMCs. CDR3 residues: CASSLDEFGDRGGQYF. Written as DNA, the CDR3 is TGTGCCAGCAGCTTGGACGAGTTTGGGGATCGTGGAGGACAGTACTTC.